This T cell receptor beta chain was obtained from a study of blood T cell repertoires in COVID-19 (dated by TCRdb to 2020 to 2021). Study-wide context: The collaborator samples originated in the United States, Italy and Spain and spanned the acute and convalescent phases of COVID-19. The samples were drawn from the first 160 participants of the ongoing ImmuneRACE study and from over a thousand subjects provided by 6 global collaborators. The material from the prospective study consisted of cDNA or gDNA derived from T cells, B-cell-depleted T cells, or PBMCs. The repertoires were released in a freely available public database intended as a resource for research on the immune response to SARS-CoV-2. HLA class I and class II types, where available, came from metadata supplied by the sample provider rather than from assay-based typing. Nearly every sample came with metadata listing a de-identified subject ID, COVID-19 status, age in years and sex. The dataset comprised deeply sampled blood TCRbeta repertoires from subjects exposed to, actively infected with, or recovered from COVID-19. Study-wide conclusions, independent of this receptor: How much clinical and demographic metadata was included differed by source and by participant, and the metadata was provided uncurated.

Comments on this clone: The target of this receptor is not known. No base quality information exists; no much larger clone differs at one position.

The immunoSEQ Assay, a bias-controlled multiplex PCR, was used to amplify TCRbeta CDR3 regions from genomic DNA. In the original analysis: The number of nucleated cells in each sample was estimated from the amplification of reference gene primers within the assay. To quantify the absolute abundance of each unique TCRbeta CDR3 rearrangement, sequence reads were collapsed and filtered. For each sample, productive Simpson clonality was calculated as the square root of Simpson's diversity index over productive rearrangements. TCRdb took over this immuneACCESS table, retaining in-frame rearrangements with V and J assigned. Such tables are incomplete; in checked studies, under half of the missing clones stem from an unresolved V gene, and the remainder is unexplained. The V and J calls and clone size were taken over from that table, and D and trimming were inferred from the DNA. The sample table holds roughly 210,000 clones, of which around four fifths were seen once. The ten largest clones capture more than 9% of the sample.

Inclusive of the bounding cysteine and phenylalanine, the CDR3 is 15 residues long. Only the CDR3 DNA stays, 45 bases, in frame from base 1. The germline V gene sets CDR1 to KGHSH and CDR2 to LQKENI. V lost 8 bases and J lost 14 bases, and the count of bases not matched to a germline gene is 18. At one collaborating source in Seattle, patients were enrolled during active infection and were followed longitudinally through the course of disease. The collaborating institutions used their own protocols to collect whole blood in K2EDTA tubes. For TCRbeta analysis, collaborators shipped samples as frozen whole blood, isolated PBMCs, or DNA extracted from either of those sample types.

The chain was built from TRBV18 and TRBJ1-6, with 7 bases matching TRBD1. The sequenced material came from peripheral blood. The sequence was obtained from a woman of 80 years or more with COVID-19, enrolled during active disease. The nucleotide sequence reads as follows: TGTGCCAGCGCGCGGATTACCGACAGGGCACCTGCCCTCCACTTT. It translates to CASARITDRAPALHF.